The 29 T cell receptor beta chains below all came from one sample that was sequenced in a study of T cells in narcolepsy. The data were produced by immunoSEQ multiplex PCR, yet TCRdb's version contains in-frame clones alone and is incomplete. This table holds about 30,000 clones, approximately 80% found once. Material for sequencing was CD45RA- memory CD4+ T cells from PBMCs. These receptors were collected from a human donor with narcolepsy.

V and J are TRBV7-2 and TRBJ2-2; unclear D gene. Germline CDR1 and CDR2: SGHTA and FQGNSA. The CDR3 runs 13 residues. The V end was cut by 10 bases, the J end by 5 bases, with 14 bases between. This chain's CDR3 is CATTPERTGELFF. The CDR3 coding sequence is TGTGCCACCACCCCGGAAAGAACCGGGGAGCTGTTTTTT.

The chain employs TRBV21-1 and TRBJ2-7; TRBD2, the table's D call, was not compared with the DNA. TRBV21-1 has pseudogene status. This CDR3 spans 20 amino acids. This CDR3 is CASRNQEGLLRTRATYEQYF. The DNA of the CDR3 is TGTGCCAGCAGAAACCAGGAAGGACTCCTCCGAACTCGGGCGACCTACGAGCAGTACTTC.

The chain joins TRBV27 to TRBJ1-6; weak D call: TRBD1 (5 bases). V was shortened by 2 bases and J by 1 base, with 15 bases between the two germline ends. The CDR3 is made up of 18 amino acids. Germline CDR1 and CDR2: MNHEY and SMNVEV (reference sequence). This CDR3 reads CASSLGQGVRSYNSPLHF. CDR3 sequence (DNA): TGTGCCAGCAGTTTAGGGCAGGGAGTAAGGTCCTATAATTCACCCCTCCACTTT.

This clone was found a few times. CDR3 sequence: CASSLEGRYEQYF. In DNA form, the CDR3 reads TGCGCCAGCAGCTTGGAGGGAAGGTACGAGCAGTACTTC. This chain joins TRBV5-1 and TRBJ2-7; no reliable D call. Trimming cost V 0 bases and J 4 bases, with 8 bases left between them. The CDR3 extends over 13 amino acids. Per the germline V gene, CDR1 is SGHRS and CDR2 is YFSETQ.

Only a few counts were recorded for this clone. The chain is built from TRBV5-1 and TRBJ2-3, with TRBD2 matching 11 bases. CDR1 is SGHRS, CDR2 YFSETQ, per germline. J lost 8 bases, V lost 4 bases, and 6 bases had no gene match. There are 14 residues in the CDR3. DNA of the CDR3: TGCGCCAGCAGCCCACTAGCGGGGGTGGGTACGCAGTATTTT. Protein: CASSPLAGVGTQYF. The variable domain in full, with the rest retrieved from reference TRBV5-1 and TRBJ2-3, is KAGVTQTPRYLIKTRGQQVTLSCSPISGHRSVSWYQQTPGQGLQFLFEYFSETQRNKGNFPGRFSGRQFSNSRSEMNVSTLELGDSALYLCASSPLAGVGTQYFGPGTRLTVL.

This chain uses TRBV13 with TRBJ2-1; 8 nucleotides match TRBD2. In germline, CDR1 is PRHDT, CDR2 FYEKMQ (reference sequence). Trimming took 3 bases from V and 6 from J; bases not matched to a gene: 4. The CDR3 consists of 14 residues. The DNA for the CDR3 is TGTGCCAGCAGCTTCCGCGGGGGGATCAATGAGCAGTTCTTC. Translation: CASSFRGGINEQFF.

CDR3 in DNA: TGTGCCAGCAGCTGGTCGACAGGGAACACTGAAGCTTTCTTT. Amino acid sequence: CASSWSTGNTEAFF. The chain recombines TRBV6-1 with TRBJ1-1, with D possibly matching TRBD1 (6 bases). The CDR3 contains 14 residues. Trimming removed 6 bases at V and 1 base at J, with 12 bases between. CDR1 and CDR2 from the germline V gene are MNHNS and SASEGT.

This chain links TRBV5-3 with TRBJ2-1, with unresolved D. TRBV5-3 carries the ORF label, with uncertain function. The V gene lost 0 bases and the J gene lost 0 bases, with 10 bases spanning the gap. The CDR3 has 16 amino acids. DNA of the CDR3: TGTGCCAGAAGCTTGGTAGCCCCAAGCTCCTACAATGAGCAGTTCTTC. It specifies CARSLVAPSSYNEQFF.

The chain combines TRBV19 with TRBJ2-5; perhaps D is TRBD1 or TRBD2 (5 bases each). The last part of the DNA fits TRBJ2-7 better; the J call may be wrong. Germline V gene data show CDR1 as LNHDA and CDR2 as SQIVND (reference sequence). The length of the CDR3 is 14 residues. CDR3 region: CASSISGTLYEQYF. DNA of the CDR3: TGTGCCAGTAGTATATCCGGGACGTTATACGAGCAGTACTTC.

V gene TRBV28 combines with J gene TRBJ2-3; 9 bases map to TRBD2. This CDR3 spans 16 amino acids. J was trimmed by 7 bases and V by 4 bases; bases with no gene match: 12. The V gene's germline CDR1 is MDHEN and CDR2 SYDVKM. CDR3 sequence: CASSWGTSRFSNTQYF. CDR3 in DNA: TGTGCCAGCAGTTGGGGGACTAGCCGGTTCTCGAATACGCAGTATTTT.

The rearrangement joins TRBV2 to TRBJ2-3; 7 bases are a match to TRBD2. Looked up from germline, CDR1 is SNHLY and CDR2 is FYNNEI. V was clipped by 7 bases and J by 0 bases; unmatched bases: 4. CDR3 length: 14 amino acids. The DNA of the CDR3 is TGTGCCAGCATCGGCGGGGGAAGCACAGATACGCAGTATTTT. Residues: CASIGGGSTDTQYF.

The rearrangement joins TRBV7-2 to TRBJ1-2, with 7 nucleotides matching TRBD1. The CDR3 length is 14 residues. The V and J ends lost 6 bases and 3 bases, in that order; junction bases with no gene match: 7. Germline CDR1 SGHTA, CDR2 FQGNSA. The CDR3 region is CASRLPGTDYGYTF. The CDR3 DNA reads TGTGCCAGCAGACTACCCGGGACAGACTATGGCTACACCTTC.

The CDR3 loop is CASSSGGGTGRETQYF. In nucleotides, the CDR3 is TGTGCCAGCAGCAGCGGGGGAGGGACAGGTCGGGAGACCCAGTACTTC. V and J are TRBV5-4 and TRBJ2-5; D is perhaps TRBD1 or TRBD2 (8 bases each). V lost 4 bases to trimming and J lost 5 bases, with 21 bases between them. The CDR3 has 16 amino acids. Per the germline V gene, CDR1 is SGHNT and CDR2 is YYREEE (reference sequence).

This clone was observed once. The chain has TRBV5-5 and TRBJ2-3; D is possibly TRBD1 (6 bases). CDR1 and CDR2 (germline): SGHKS, YYEKEE (reference sequence). The CDR3 is 16 amino acids. The V and J ends lost 1 base and 6 bases respectively, with 18 bases between them. The CDR3 DNA reads TGTGCCAGCAGCTTGCAGGGGAATCCCCCCAGCGATACGCAGTATTTT. It codes for CASSLQGNPPSDTQYF.

This chain uses TRBV11-1 with TRBJ2-7, with D unresolved. The CDR3 spans 15 residues. Germline CDR1 SGHAT, CDR2 FQDESV (reference sequence). The V gene lost 0 bases and the J gene lost 0 bases, with 9 bases spanning the gap. CDR3 region: CASSLAGKPSYEQYF. DNA of the CDR3: TGTGCCAGCAGCTTAGCGGGCAAACCCTCCTACGAGCAGTACTTC.

This clone was counted a single time. This chain uses TRBV10-3 with TRBJ2-1, with D unclear. Trimming left V 5 bases short and J 5 bases short, with 4 bases between. The CDR3 runs 11 residues. CDR1 is ENHRY and CDR2 is SYGVKD in the germline V gene. This CDR3 is CAISQNNEQFF. DNA for the CDR3: TGTGCCATCAGTCAGAACAATGAGCAGTTCTTC.

The rearrangement links TRBV19 to TRBJ2-7; 9 positions match TRBD2. The CDR3 spans 15 residues. The ends lost 4 bases at V and 0 bases at J; junction bases unmatched: 4. CDR1 LNHDA and CDR2 SQIVND come from the germline V gene (reference sequence). The CDR3 region has the DNA TGTGCCAGTAGTACCCGAGCGGGGGGCTCCTACGAGCAGTACTTC. It specifies CASSTRAGGSYEQYF.

The V and J genes are TRBV18 and TRBJ2-5, with no clear D. Germline V gene lookup returns CDR1 KGHSH and CDR2 LQKENI. V was shortened by 0 bases and J by 2 bases, with 10 bases between the two germline ends. This CDR3 region has 15 residues. CDR3 coding DNA: TGTGCCAGCTCACCACCGATGGGCCAGCAAGAGACCCAGTACTTC. Amino acid sequence: CASSPPMGQQETQYF.

The chain is built from TRBV6-1 and TRBJ2-2; D may correspond to TRBD1 or TRBD2 (6 bases each). CDR1 is MNHNS and CDR2 is SASEGT in the germline V gene. V was pared by 7 bases and J by 7 bases, with 16 bases between. This CDR3 region has 14 residues. The CDR3 region is CASIPGAQIGELFF. The CDR3 DNA is TGTGCCAGCATCCCGGGGGCGCAAATCGGGGAGCTGTTTTTT.

The genes are TRBV5-8 and TRBJ1-4, with D maybe TRBD1 (5 bases). V lost 2 bases, J lost 4 bases, and 6 bases lay in between. The V gene's germline CDR1 is SGHTS and CDR2 YDEGEE. This CDR3 has 13 amino acids. The CDR3 reads CASSLQVNEKLFF. In nucleotides, the CDR3 is TGTGCCAGCAGCTTACAGGTTAATGAAAAACTGTTTTTT.

V gene TRBV5-1 combines with J gene TRBJ2-2, with D tentatively TRBD1 (5 bases). Per the germline V gene, CDR1 is SGHRS and CDR2 is YFSETQ. The germline V and J ends were trimmed by 3 bases and 2 bases, with 11 bases remaining between them. This CDR3 contains 15 residues. The CDR3: CASSSTQGNTGELFF. The DNA of the CDR3 is TGCGCCAGCAGCTCCACGCAGGGTAACACCGGGGAGCTGTTTTTT.

The J gene is TRBJ1-2, the V gene TRBV6-5, with unresolved D. Trimming took off 2 bases at V and 2 bases at J, with 6 bases between the two ends. Per the germline V gene, CDR1 is MNHEY and CDR2 is SVGAGI. The CDR3 covers 13 residues. CDR3 in DNA: TGTGCCAGCAGTTACCGACTAAACTATGGCTACACCTTC. Translating it yields CASSYRLNYGYTF.

This clone was detected once. J is TRBJ1-6 and V is TRBV6-1; D is unclear. With 5 bases removed from V and 7 bases from J, the gap between germline ends came to 6 bases. Germline V gene lookup returns CDR1 MNHNS and CDR2 SASEGT. CDR3 size: 12 residues. The CDR3 spells CASSQGNSPLHF. The CDR3 bases are TGTGCCAGCAGTCAAGGGAATTCACCCCTCCACTTT.

With regard to this clone: This sample also contains other DNA sequences that code for the same CDR3. V gene TRBV5-5 combines with J gene TRBJ2-2, with D unclear. This CDR3 is built from 15 residues. Germline lookup yields CDR1 SGHKS and CDR2 YYEKEE (reference sequence). V dropped 1 base and J dropped 6 bases, with 13 bases sitting between them. The CDR3 nucleotides read TGTGCCAGCAGCTTGCAAGACGGGTTGGCCGGGGAGCTGTTTTTT. Residues: CASSLQDGLAGELFF. The whole variable domain, remainder taken from reference TRBV5-5 and TRBJ2-2, is DAGVTQSPTHLIKTRGQQVTLRCSPISGHKSVSWYQQVLGQGPQFIFQYYEKEERGRGNFPDRFSARQFPNYSSELNVNALLLGDSALYLCASSLQDGLAGELFFGEGSRLTVL.

J is TRBJ2-3 and V is TRBV5-1; 11 bases line up with TRBD2. The CDR3 is 19 amino acids. Trimming cost V 0 bases and J 1 base; bases outside gene matches: 10. Looked up from germline, CDR1 is SGHRS and CDR2 is YFSETQ. The CDR3 coding sequence is TGCGCCAGCAGCTTGGCAGGGACTAGCGGTTTAATGGGCACAGATACGCAGTATTTT. Protein sequence: CASSLAGTSGLMGTDTQYF.

The CDR3 protein is CATSRNEVFGDTQYF. CDR3 nucleotides: TGTGCCACCAGCAGAAACGAGGTCTTTGGAGATACGCAGTATTTT. The chain recombines TRBV15 with TRBJ2-3; no definite D call. In germline, CDR1 is LNHNV, CDR2 YYDKDF (reference sequence). The germline V and J ends were trimmed by 2 bases and 5 bases, with 14 bases remaining between them. CDR3 length: 15 residues. The entire variable domain, with the rest obtained from reference TRBV15 and TRBJ2-3, is as follows: DAMVIQNPRYQVTQFGKPVTLSCSQTLNHNVMYWYQQKSSQAPKLLFHYYDKDFNNEADTPDNFQSRRPNTSFCFLDIRSPGLGDTAMYLCATSRNEVFGDTQYFGPGTRLTVL.

This chain joins TRBV5-1 and TRBJ2-3; TRBD1 agrees at 8 bases. Germline CDR1 reads SGHRS; CDR2 reads YFSETQ. This CDR3 has 14 amino acids. V trimming: 4 bases; J trimming: 4 bases; junction bases outside the gene matches: 5. For the CDR3, the DNA is TGCGCCAGCAGCGAGGACAGGGCAGCAGATACGCAGTATTTT. It encodes CASSEDRAADTQYF.

V gene TRBV19 combines with J gene TRBJ2-5, with 14 nucleotides matching TRBD2. Germline V CDR1 and CDR2: LNHDA, SQIVND (reference sequence). The CDR3 has 15 residues. V shed 8 bases and J 4 bases; nucleotides not matched to a gene: 6. The CDR3 bases are TGTGCCAGTTCGACTAGCGGGGGGGCCTCAGAGACCCAGTACTTC. Translated, it gives CASSTSGGASETQYF.

The rearrangement joins TRBV9 to TRBJ1-3; no firm D call. This CDR3 has 16 amino acids. Germline CDR1 SGDLS, CDR2 YYNGEE. V lost 0 bases, J lost 0 bases, and 10 bases lay in between. The CDR3 reads CASSVGNAFSGNTIYF. In DNA form, the CDR3 reads TGTGCCAGCAGCGTAGGTAATGCCTTCTCTGGAAACACCATATATTTT. The full variable domain, its missing parts supplied by reference TRBV9 and TRBJ1-3, is DSGVTQTPKHLITATGQRVTLRCSPRSGDLSVYWYQQSLDQGLQFLIQYYNGEERAKGNILERFSAQQFPDLHSELNLSSLELGDSALYFCASSVGNAFSGNTIYFGEGSWLTVV.